This T cell receptor beta chain comes out of a study of blood T cells in healthy people across ages. This CDR3 contains 15 residues. Germline CDR1 reads LGHNA; CDR2 reads YNFKEQ. The ends lost 5 bases at V and 0 bases at J; junction bases unmatched: 4. For the second PCR, which ran for about 7 to 12 cycles, a sample-barcoded 5' primer and a J-beta primer mix were used. TCRdb ran MiXCR on the 5' RACE reads and lists one entry per CDR3 protein. The sample carries about 780,000 distinct CDR3 sequences, 20% to 30% recorded once. The study's findings and limits: Per million T cells, the diversity of TCR beta decreased roughly linearly as age advanced.

There are a few counts of this clonotype. What it binds is unknown. A further study also used this sample, focusing on T cells of mothers and their children. From that report: Three healthy Caucasian mothers served as donors, and their six children did as well.

Material for sequencing was blood. The receptor comes from a boy younger than 18 in good health. The chain employs TRBV4-2 and TRBJ2-7; 10 bases are shared with TRBD1. This CDR3 is CASSTTGGSSYEQYF. CDR3 nucleotides: TGTGCCAGCAGCACGACAGGGGGCTCCTCCTACGAGCAGTACTTC.